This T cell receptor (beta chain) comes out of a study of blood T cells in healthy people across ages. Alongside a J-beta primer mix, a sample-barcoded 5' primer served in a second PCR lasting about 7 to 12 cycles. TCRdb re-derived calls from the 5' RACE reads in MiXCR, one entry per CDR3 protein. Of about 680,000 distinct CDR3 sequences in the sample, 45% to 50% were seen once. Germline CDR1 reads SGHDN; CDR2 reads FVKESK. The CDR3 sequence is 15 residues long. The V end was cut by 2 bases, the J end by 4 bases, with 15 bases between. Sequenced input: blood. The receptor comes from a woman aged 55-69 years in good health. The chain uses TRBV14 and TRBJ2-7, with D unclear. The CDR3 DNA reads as TGTGCCAGCAGCCAAAAAACACTTATTTGGTACGAGCAGTACTTC. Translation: CASSQKTLIWYEQYF.